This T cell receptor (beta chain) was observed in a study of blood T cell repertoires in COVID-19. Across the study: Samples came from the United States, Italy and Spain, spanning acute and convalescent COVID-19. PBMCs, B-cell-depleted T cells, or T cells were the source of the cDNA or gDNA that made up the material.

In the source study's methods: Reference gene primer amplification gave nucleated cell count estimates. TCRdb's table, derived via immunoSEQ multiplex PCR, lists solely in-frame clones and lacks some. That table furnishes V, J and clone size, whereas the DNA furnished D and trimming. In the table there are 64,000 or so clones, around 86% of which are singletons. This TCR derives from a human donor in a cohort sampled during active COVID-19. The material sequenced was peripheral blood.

The CDR3, as DNA: TGTGCCAGCAGCCAAGCCCCCCGACTAGCGGGGGCACACAATGAGCAGTTCTTC. Translation: CASSQAPRLAGAHNEQFF. The chain links TRBV3-1 (or the pseudogene TRBV3-2) to TRBJ2-1; TRBD2 agrees at 12 bases. Losses at the gene ends were 1 base for V and 5 bases for J; bases not matched to a gene: 9. This CDR3 has 18 amino acids. The germline V gene has CDR1 LGHDT and CDR2 YNNKEL (reference sequence).